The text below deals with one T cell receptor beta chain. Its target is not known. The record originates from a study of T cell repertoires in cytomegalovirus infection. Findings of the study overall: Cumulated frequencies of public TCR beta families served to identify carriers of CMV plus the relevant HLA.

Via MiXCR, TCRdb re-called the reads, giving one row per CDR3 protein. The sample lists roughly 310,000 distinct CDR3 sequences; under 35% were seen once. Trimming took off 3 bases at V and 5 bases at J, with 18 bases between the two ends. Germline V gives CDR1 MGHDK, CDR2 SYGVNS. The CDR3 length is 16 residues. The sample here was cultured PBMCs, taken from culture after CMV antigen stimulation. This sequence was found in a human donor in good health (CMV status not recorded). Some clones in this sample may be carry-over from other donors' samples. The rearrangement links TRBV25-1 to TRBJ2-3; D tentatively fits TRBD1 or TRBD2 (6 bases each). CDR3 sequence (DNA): TGTGCCAGCAGTGACTCCGCCCGGGGGCGGAGAGATACGCAGTATTTT. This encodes CASSDSARGRRDTQYF.